Listed below are T cell receptor beta chains from one sample, sequenced in a study of cytotoxic CD8 clonotypes in ibrutinib-treated CLL. This table comes from immunoSEQ multiplex PCR, and its TCRdb copy is limited to in-frame clones, with some not included. The table has about 310,000 clones, about 80% seen once. Source: PBMCs, taken before ibrutinib treatment. The receptors originated from a human donor with chronic lymphocytic leukemia. Both conserved end residues are part of each CDR3. The D gene is left open where the match is weak. Clone sizes are given selectively: once, few, many, or a class where the clone is expanded.

length	V	D	size	J	CDR3	DNA
16	TRBV7-6	TRBD2	NA	TRBJ2-7	CASSTTAAGVGYEQYF	TGTGCCAGCAGCACCACAGCAGCGGGAGTAGGCTACGAGCAGTACTTC
14	TRBV5-4	NA	NA	TRBJ1-1	CASSLEMGNTEAFF	TGTGCCAGCAGCTTGGAGATGGGAAACACTGAAGCTTTCTTT
14	TRBV6-5	NA	NA	TRBJ2-7	CASSYVRGSYEQYF	TGTGCCAGCAGTTACGTCAGGGGATCCTACGAGCAGTACTTC
12	TRBV29-1	TRBD2	NA	TRBJ2-7	CSVLAASYEQYF	TGCAGCGTCCTAGCGGCCTCCTACGAGCAGTACTTC
12	TRBV30	TRBD2	NA	TRBJ2-7	CAGTSVSYEQYF	TGTGCCGGGACTAGTGTTTCCTACGAGCAGTACTTC
17	TRBV5-6	NA	NA	TRBJ1-4	CASSLVGQGSTNEKLFF	TGTGCCAGCAGCTTGGTGGGGCAGGGATCAACTAATGAAAAACTGTTTTTT
16	TRBV4-2	NA	NA	TRBJ2-7	CASSLAYRDSPYEQYF	TGTGCCAGCAGCCTAGCCTACCGGGACTCCCCCTACGAGCAGTACTTC
15	TRBV5-1	TRBD2	once	TRBJ2-5	CASSLTGLEMETQYF	TGCGCCAGCAGCTTGACGGGACTAGAGATGGAGACCCAGTACTTC
16	TRBV18	NA	NA	TRBJ1-1	CASSPPTGTWVTEAFF	TGTGCCAGCTCACCACCGACTGGGACATGGGTCACTGAAGCTTTCTTT
16	TRBV10-2	NA	NA	TRBJ1-2	CASSRRISRGEDGYTF	TGCGCCAGCAGTAGGAGGATTTCGCGGGGGGAAGATGGCTACACCTTC
18	TRBV4-1	NA	NA	TRBJ1-2	CASSQDFGLVGANYGYTF	TGCGCCAGCAGCCAAGATTTCGGGTTGGTTGGGGCTAACTATGGCTACACCTTC
13	TRBV6-1	TRBD1	few	TRBJ2-7	CASSAGTGLEQYF	TGTGCCAGCAGCGCCGGGACAGGACTTGAGCAGTACTTC
15	TRBV9	NA	NA	TRBJ2-7	CASSVEPGSSYEQYF	TGTGCCAGCAGCGTAGAGCCGGGGAGCTCGTACGAGCAGTACTTC
15	TRBV5-5	TRBD2	NA	TRBJ2-7	CASSLAGGYSYEQYF	TGTGCCAGCAGCTTGGCCGGGGGGTACTCCTACGAGCAGTACTTC
14	TRBV5-1	NA	NA	TRBJ1-2	CASSLDVSNYGYTF	TGCGCCAGCAGCTTGGATGTCAGCAACTATGGCTACACCTTC
14	TRBV6-5	TRBD1	NA	TRBJ1-1	CASSRQGWNTEAFF	TGTGCCAGCAGTCGACAGGGCTGGAACACTGAAGCTTTCTTT
14	TRBV10-2	NA	NA	TRBJ1-3	CASSEQGHGNTIYF	TGCGCCAGCAGTGAGCAGGGACATGGAAACACCATATATTTT
12	TRBV7-2	NA	NA	TRBJ2-4	CAGSSVKNIQYF	TGTGCGGGCAGTAGTGTCAAAAACATTCAGTACTTC
19	TRBV7-2	TRBD2	NA	TRBJ2-1	CASSSRHHRLAGDYNEQFF	TGTGCCAGCAGCTCCCGACACCACCGACTAGCGGGGGACTACAATGAGCAGTTCTTC
16	TRBV5-4	TRBD2	few	TRBJ2-4	CASSLELAGAKNIQYF	TGTGCCAGCAGCTTGGAGCTAGCGGGAGCCAAAAACATTCAGTACTTC
15	TRBV14	NA	once	TRBJ2-7	CASRQGSTNSYEQYF	TGTGCCAGCAGGCAAGGGAGTACCAATTCCTACGAGCAGTACTTC
15	TRBV7-2	NA	NA	TRBJ2-1	CASSLGGSHYNEQFF	TGTGCCAGCAGCTTAGGCGGCTCGCACTACAATGAGCAGTTCTTC
16	TRBV11-3	TRBD1	NA	TRBJ2-2	CASSRYRGPNTGELFF	TGTGCCAGCAGCCGATACAGGGGGCCGAACACCGGGGAGCTGTTTTTT
14	TRBV5-1	NA	NA	TRBJ1-2	CASSLQGERYGYTF	TGCGCCAGCAGCTTACAGGGTGAGCGCTATGGCTACACCTTC
18	TRBV6-1	NA	NA	TRBJ2-7	CASSERPLLRETLGEQYF	TGTGCCAGCAGTGAACGCCCCCTCCTAAGGGAGACTTTAGGCGAGCAGTACTTC